This is a list of T cell receptor beta chains from one sample in a study of T cells in Graves' hyperthyroidism and ophthalmopathy. TCRdb re-analysed the multiplex PCR reads in MiXCR, keeping a single row per CDR3 protein. Of about 580,000 distinct CDR3 sequences in the sample, 46% were seen once. Sequenced sample: peripheral blood or thyroid tissue (not recorded which). These receptors all come from a woman under 30 with Graves' hyperthyroidism. Both conserved end residues are part of each CDR3. Fields, in order: V gene, J gene, D gene, clone size, CDR3 protein, CDR3 DNA. The D gene is left open where the match is weak. A clone size is listed for some rows: how often the clone was seen (once, few, many), or a class if it is expanded.

TRBV29-1,TRBJ2-2,NA,NA,CSVGAPKGTGELFF,TGCAGCGTTGGGGCTCCAAAGGGCACCGGGGAGCTGTTTTTT
TRBV12-3/TRBV12-4,TRBJ1-2,NA,NA,CAISLGNGYTF,TGTGCCATCAGCCTCGGTAATGGCTACACCTTC
TRBV6-1,TRBJ2-7,NA,NA,CASSEMSSYEQYF,TGTGCCAGCAGTGAAATGAGCTCCTACGAGCAGTACTTC
TRBV5-1,TRBJ2-7,NA,many,CASRSSPGPYEQYF,TGCGCCAGCAGAAGTTCCCCGGGGCCATACGAGCAGTACTTC
TRBV10-3,TRBJ2-7,TRBD1,once,CAIQTGTEYYEQYF,TGTGCCATTCAAACCGGGACAGAATACTACGAGCAGTACTTC
TRBV2,TRBJ1-5,NA,NA,CASLLDSTNQPQHF,TGTGCCAGCCTTCTGGACAGTACTAATCAGCCCCAGCATTTT
TRBV7-9,TRBJ2-1,TRBD1,NA,CASIGQEFF,TGTGCCAGCATTGGACAGGAGTTCTTC
TRBV7-2,TRBJ2-2,NA,NA,CASSLAGADGELFF,TGTGCCAGCAGCTTAGCGGGAGCGGACGGGGAGCTGTTTTTT
TRBV24-1,TRBJ2-2,NA,NA,CATSGGTGELFF,TGTGCCACCAGTGGGGGGACAGGGGAGCTGTTTTTT
TRBV24-1,TRBJ2-3,TRBD1,many,CATNRDRADTQYF,TGTGCCACCAACCGGGACAGGGCGGATACGCAGTATTTT
TRBV2,TRBJ1-2,TRBD1,few,CASSPGQGQSNYGYTF,TGTGCCAGCTCACCGGGACAGGGCCAATCTAACTATGGCTACACCTTC
TRBV29-1,TRBJ1-1,TRBD1,many,CSVGRQGSMNTEAFF,TGCAGCGTTGGAAGACAGGGAAGCATGAACACTGAAGCTTTCTTT
TRBV7-2,TRBJ1-2,NA,many,CASSLEGSVFHGYTF,TGTGCCAGCAGCTTAGAGGGGTCCGTTTTTCATGGCTACACCTTC
TRBV7-2,TRBJ2-7,TRBD2,few,CASSQGLAGPGGYEQYF,TGCGCCAGCAGCCAAGGACTAGCGGGACCGGGGGGCTACGAGCAGTACTTC
TRBV7-2,TRBJ1-2,TRBD1,NA,CASGRPGGAGGYTF,TGTGCCAGCGGTCGTCCAGGGGGCGCCGGGGGCTACACCTTC
TRBV5-1,TRBJ1-2,NA,many,CASSFMGGSIYGYTF,TGCGCCAGCAGCTTTATGGGGGGAAGTATCTATGGCTACACCTTC
TRBV7-9,TRBJ2-5,TRBD2,many,CASSLANGLAGANQETQYF,TGTGCCAGCAGCTTGGCCAACGGACTAGCGGGAGCGAACCAAGAGACCCAGTACTTC
TRBV6-1,TRBJ1-5,NA,many,CASTDRVGSNQPQHF,TGTGCCAGCACCGACCGAGTAGGTAGCAATCAGCCCCAGCATTTT
TRBV12-3/TRBV12-4,TRBJ1-6,NA,many,CATGGLQPPLHF,TGTGCCACCGGAGGGCTGCAACCACCCCTCCACTTT
TRBV12-5,TRBJ2-7,TRBD2,many,CASGLRLAASSYEQYF,TGTGCTAGTGGTTTACGACTAGCGGCAAGCTCCTACGAGCAGTACTTC
TRBV7-2,TRBJ2-7,NA,NA,CASRSRAGMRSYEQYF,TGTGCCAGCAGGTCCAGGGCCGGGATGCGTTCCTACGAGCAGTACTTC
TRBV6-7,TRBJ2-3,TRBD2,few,CASSFARLAGGVGTDTQYF,TGTGCCAGCAGTTTCGCGAGACTAGCGGGAGGAGTTGGCACAGATACGCAGTATTTT
TRBV7-9,TRBJ1-1,TRBD1,NA,CATGGQGHTEAFF,TGTGCCACGGGGGGACAGGGCCACACTGAAGCTTTCTTT
TRBV9,TRBJ2-7,NA,many,CASSVAQLDYEQYF,TGTGCCAGCAGCGTCGCCCAACTGGACTACGAGCAGTACTTC
TRBV29-1,TRBJ2-2,NA,NA,CSGRIDTGELFF,TGCAGCGGGAGAATCGACACCGGGGAGCTGTTTTTT
TRBV2,TRBJ1-2,NA,NA,CASKPGGRNYGYTF,TGTGCCAGCAAGCCCGGGGGCCGTAACTATGGCTACACCTTC
TRBV7-2,TRBJ2-5,NA,many,CASSLGAGEKETQYF,TGTGCCAGCAGCTTAGGGGCAGGGGAAAAAGAGACCCAGTACTTC
TRBV7-8,TRBJ2-7,NA,many,CASSPPENYEQYF,TGTGCCAGCAGCCCCCCAGAGAACTACGAGCAGTACTTC
TRBV9,TRBJ2-1,NA,few,CASSDVRDREQFF,TGTGCCAGCAGCGACGTGCGTGATAGGGAGCAGTTCTTC
TRBV7-3,TRBJ2-7,TRBD1,once,CASSRDRGFYEQYF,TGTGCCAGCAGCCGGGACAGGGGGTTCTACGAGCAGTACTTC
TRBV6-5,TRBJ2-6,NA,many,CASSRGTNVLTF,TGTGCCAGCAGTCGGGGTACCAACGTCCTGACTTTC
TRBV4-3,TRBJ2-2,NA,few,CASSQEGAYNTGELFF,TGCGCCAGCAGCCAAGAGGGGGCTTACAACACCGGGGAGCTGTTTTTT
TRBV9,TRBJ1-6,NA,many,CASSVRLHNSPLHF,TGTGCCAGCAGCGTGAGACTGCATAATTCACCCCTCCACTTT
TRBV10-2,TRBJ1-2,NA,many,CATSAEDGYTF,TGCGCCACCTCCGCCGAGGATGGCTACACCTTC